This TCR beta chain was sequenced for a study of T-cell reconstitution after alpha-beta-depleted transplantation in children. This clonotype showed up just a few times. The TCRbeta library incorporated unique molecular identifiers. TCRdb re-called the PCR reads with MiXCR, one entry per CDR3 protein. Of 250,000 to 350,000 distinct CDR3 sequences in the sample, 9.5% to 10% were seen once. The starting material was PBMCs from the stem cell graft donor, obtained from the stem cell graft. This receptor was obtained from a human donor who donated a stem cell graft to a child with SCID.

The CDR3 sequence: CASSITSPGEGYTF. The CDR3, as DNA: TGTGCCAGTAGTATCACATCCCCCGGAGAAGGCTACACCTTC. The V gene is TRBV19, the J gene TRBJ1-2, with D uncertain. The V gene lost 3 bases and the J gene lost 8 bases, with 16 bases spanning the gap. The CDR3 sequence is 14 residues long. Germline values: CDR1 LNHDA, CDR2 SQIVND (reference sequence).